The entry below describes one T cell receptor beta chain. The data stem from a study of technical replicates of blood from a few donors. Using immunoSEQ multiplex PCR, the repertoire was profiled, and TCRdb retains in-frame clones only, with some absent. The sample contains under 95,000 clones, 91% of which appear only once. The length of the CDR3 is 11 residues. Per the germline V gene, CDR1 is GTSNPN and CDR2 is SVGIG (reference sequence). Trimming cost V 2 bases and J 6 bases, with 6 bases left between them. This receptor was obtained from a human donor in good health. Some clones in this sample may be carry-over from other donors' samples. The sample comprised T cells isolated from PBMCs. The chain joins TRBV30 to TRBJ2-3; D is unresolved. The CDR3 sequence is CAWSTRDTQYF. The CDR3 nucleotides read TGTGCCTGGAGTACGAGGGATACGCAGTATTTT.